This T cell receptor (beta chain) was captured in a study of cytomegalovirus exposure and HLA in healthy donors. Notes on the study in general: Specificity for CMV antigens was confirmed in vitro for three of the CMV-associated chains. High specificity and sensitivity for cytomegalovirus status were reported for the classifier.

The PCR used 60 Vbeta and 13 Jbeta primers. Clones were sequenced by immunoSEQ multiplex PCR, and TCRdb holds only the in-frame ones, with some missing. The sample contains around 110,000 clones, 65% to 80% of which appear only once. This clone has a single count. Its matching antigen is unknown. The clonotype originates from a woman aged 45-65 years in good health and CMV-seropositive. Sequenced sample: PBMCs.

CDR3 region: CASSDLQGGRRDEQYF. CDR3 DNA: TGTGCCAGCAGCGACCTCCAAGGAGGCCGAAGGGACGAGCAGTACTTC. The chain carries TRBV13 and TRBJ2-7; weak D call: TRBD2 (5 bases). The CDR3 has 16 residues. Germline V lookup: CDR1 PRHDT, CDR2 FYEKMQ (reference sequence). V lost 5 bases, J lost 5 bases, and 22 bases lay in between.